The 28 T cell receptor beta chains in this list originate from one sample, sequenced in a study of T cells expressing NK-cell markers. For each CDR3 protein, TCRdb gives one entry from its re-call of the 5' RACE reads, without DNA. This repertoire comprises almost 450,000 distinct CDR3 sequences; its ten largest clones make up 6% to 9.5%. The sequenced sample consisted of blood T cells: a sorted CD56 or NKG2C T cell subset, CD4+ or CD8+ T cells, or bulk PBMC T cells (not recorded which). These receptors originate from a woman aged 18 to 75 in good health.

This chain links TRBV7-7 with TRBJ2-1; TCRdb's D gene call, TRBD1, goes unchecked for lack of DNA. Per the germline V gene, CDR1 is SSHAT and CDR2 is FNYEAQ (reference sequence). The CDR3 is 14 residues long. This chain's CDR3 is CASSLWGLGNEQFF.

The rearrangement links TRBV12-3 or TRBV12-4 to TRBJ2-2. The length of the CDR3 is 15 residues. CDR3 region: CASSGDRLNTGELFF.

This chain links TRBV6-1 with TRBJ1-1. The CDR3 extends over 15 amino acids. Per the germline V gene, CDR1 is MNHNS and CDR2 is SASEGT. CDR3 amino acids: CASTSPAGGGTEAFF.

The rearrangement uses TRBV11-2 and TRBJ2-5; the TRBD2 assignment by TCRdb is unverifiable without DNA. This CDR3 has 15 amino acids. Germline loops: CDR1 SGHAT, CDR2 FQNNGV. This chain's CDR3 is CASTDSGGASETQYF. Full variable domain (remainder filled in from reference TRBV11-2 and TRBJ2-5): EAGVAQSPRYKIIEKRQSVAFWCNPISGHATLYWYQQILGQGPKLLIQFQNNGVVDDSQLPKDRFSAERLKGVDSTLKIQPAKLEDSAVYLCASTDSGGASETQYFGPGTRLLVL.

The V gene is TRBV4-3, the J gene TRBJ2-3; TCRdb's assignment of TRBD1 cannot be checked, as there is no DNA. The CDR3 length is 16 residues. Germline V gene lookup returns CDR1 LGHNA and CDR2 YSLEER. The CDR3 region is CASSPFDRGMQDTQYF.

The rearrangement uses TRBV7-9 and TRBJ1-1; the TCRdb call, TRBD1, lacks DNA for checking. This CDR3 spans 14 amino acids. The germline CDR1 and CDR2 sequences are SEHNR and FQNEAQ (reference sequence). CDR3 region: CASSARTPGTEAFF.

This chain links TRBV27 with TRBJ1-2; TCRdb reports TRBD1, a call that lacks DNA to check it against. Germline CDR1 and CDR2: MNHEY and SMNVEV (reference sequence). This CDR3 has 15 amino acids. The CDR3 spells CASSTTTGAPYGYTF.

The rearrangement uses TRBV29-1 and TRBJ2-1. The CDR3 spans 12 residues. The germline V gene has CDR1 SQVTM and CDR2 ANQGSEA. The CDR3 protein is CSVVDEVNEQFF.

The CDR3 loop reads CAVTQGEATEAFF. The chain recombines TRBV12-3 or TRBV12-4 with TRBJ1-1; TCRdb gives TRBD1 as the D gene, but with no DNA this cannot be confirmed. The CDR3 runs to 13 residues.

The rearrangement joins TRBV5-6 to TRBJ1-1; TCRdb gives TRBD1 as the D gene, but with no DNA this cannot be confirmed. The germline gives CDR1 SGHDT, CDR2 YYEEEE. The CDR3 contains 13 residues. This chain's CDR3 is CASRRGQGRGAFF.

The CDR3: CASSPGGEGTEAFF. This chain uses TRBV12-3 or TRBV12-4 with TRBJ1-1; the D call of TRBD1 rests on TCRdb alone, since no DNA is present to check it. The CDR3 runs to 14 residues.

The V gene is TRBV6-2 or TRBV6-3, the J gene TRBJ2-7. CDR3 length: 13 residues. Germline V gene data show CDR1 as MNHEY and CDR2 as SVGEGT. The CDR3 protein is CASTYGVSYEQYF.

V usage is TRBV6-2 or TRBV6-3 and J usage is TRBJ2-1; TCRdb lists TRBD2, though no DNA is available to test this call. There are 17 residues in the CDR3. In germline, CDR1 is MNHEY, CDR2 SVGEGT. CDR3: CASSLGLAGEPYNEQFF.

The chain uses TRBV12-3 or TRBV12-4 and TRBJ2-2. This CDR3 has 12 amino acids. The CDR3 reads CASSYGPGELFF.

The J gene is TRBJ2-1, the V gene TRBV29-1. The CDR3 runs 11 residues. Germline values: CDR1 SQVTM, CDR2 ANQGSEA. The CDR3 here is CSVDRRNEQFF.

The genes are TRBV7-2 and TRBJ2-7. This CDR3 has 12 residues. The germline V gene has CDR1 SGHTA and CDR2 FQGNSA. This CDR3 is CASSLRDAEQYF.

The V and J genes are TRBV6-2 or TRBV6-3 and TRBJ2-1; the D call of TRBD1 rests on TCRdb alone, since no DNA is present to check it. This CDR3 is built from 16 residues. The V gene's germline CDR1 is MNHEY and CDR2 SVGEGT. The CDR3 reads CASSCVAGALTFEQFF.

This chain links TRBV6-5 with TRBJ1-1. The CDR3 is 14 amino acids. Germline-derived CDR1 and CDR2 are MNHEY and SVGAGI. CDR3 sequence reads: CASTSVRLNTEAFF.

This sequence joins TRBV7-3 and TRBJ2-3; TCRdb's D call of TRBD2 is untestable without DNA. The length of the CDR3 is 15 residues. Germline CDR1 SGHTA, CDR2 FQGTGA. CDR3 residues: CASSPGLARTDTQYF.

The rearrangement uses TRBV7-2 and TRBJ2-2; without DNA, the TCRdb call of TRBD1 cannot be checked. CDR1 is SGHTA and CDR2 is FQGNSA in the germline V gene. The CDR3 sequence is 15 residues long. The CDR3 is CASSPDTRGTGELFF. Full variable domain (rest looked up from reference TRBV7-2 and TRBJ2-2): GAGVSQSPSNKVTEKGKDVELRCDPISGHTALYWYRQSLGQGLEFLIYFQGNSAPDKSGLPSDRFSAERTGGSVSTLTIQRTQQEDSAVYLCASSPDTRGTGELFFGEGSRLTVL.

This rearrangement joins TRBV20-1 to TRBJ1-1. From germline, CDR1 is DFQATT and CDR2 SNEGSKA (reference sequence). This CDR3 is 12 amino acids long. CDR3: CSARLGNTEAFF.

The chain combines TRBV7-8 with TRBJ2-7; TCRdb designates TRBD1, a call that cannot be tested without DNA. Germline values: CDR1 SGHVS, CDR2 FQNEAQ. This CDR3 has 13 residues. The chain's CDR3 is CASSLSTPGEQYF. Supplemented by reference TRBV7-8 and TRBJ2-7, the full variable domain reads GAGVSQSPRYKVAKRGQDVALRCDPISGHVSLFWYQQALGQGPEFLTYFQNEAQLDKSGLPSDRFFAERPEGSVSTLKIQRTQQEDSAVYLCASSLSTPGEQYFGPGTRLTVT.

CDR3 amino acids: CSAPTGYDEKLFF. J is TRBJ1-4 and V is TRBV20-1; no DNA is available, so the TRBD1 call from TCRdb remains unchecked. CDR1 and CDR2 (germline): DFQATT, SNEGSKA (reference sequence). The CDR3 is 13 amino acids.

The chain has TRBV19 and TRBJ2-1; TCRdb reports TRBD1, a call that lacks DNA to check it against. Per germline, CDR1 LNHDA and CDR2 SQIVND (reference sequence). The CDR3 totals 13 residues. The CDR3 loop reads CASSIGGRNEQFF.

The chain's CDR3 is CSASAREPEAFF. The chain combines TRBV20-1 with TRBJ1-1. The CDR3 contains 12 residues. CDR1 is DFQATT, CDR2 SNEGSKA, per germline (reference sequence).

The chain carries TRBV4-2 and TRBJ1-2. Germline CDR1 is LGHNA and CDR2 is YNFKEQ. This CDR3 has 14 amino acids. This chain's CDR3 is CASSQDSKSYGYTF.

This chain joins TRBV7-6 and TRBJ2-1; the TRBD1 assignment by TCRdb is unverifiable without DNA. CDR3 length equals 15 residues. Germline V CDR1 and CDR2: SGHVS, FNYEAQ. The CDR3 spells CASSTRDSSYNEQFF.

This CDR3 reads CSARDLGRPYNEQFF. J is TRBJ2-1 and V is TRBV20-1. The germline gives CDR1 DFQATT, CDR2 SNEGSKA (reference sequence). The CDR3 length is 15 residues.